This T cell receptor beta chain was recovered during a study of T cells in Graves' hyperthyroidism and ophthalmopathy. Findings of the study overall: The authors' 13 V-J model separated ophthalmopathy from stable hyperthyroidism.

Patients aged 18 to 65 had newly diagnosed hyperthyroidism of under 2 months' duration. Authors of the study amplified TCR beta CDR3 regions from RNA transcripts. The study used the HTBI primer set for a first-round RT-PCR of the TCR CDR3. TCRdb recomputed calls from the multiplex PCR reads with MiXCR, one row per CDR3 protein. The sample lists around 500,000 distinct CDR3 sequences, roughly an eighth occurring once. A note on this clonotype: Antigen: not known.

This clonotype was obtained from a woman under 30 with Graves' hyperthyroidism. The sequenced sample was blood.

The DNA for the CDR3 is TGTGCCAGTAGTGAGGGCCAGGGGGCTGATCGGGCTGAAGCTTTCTTT. It specifies CASSEGQGADRAEAFF. The rearrangement uses TRBV19 and TRBJ1-1, with 8 bases fitting TRBD1. CDR1 and CDR2 (germline): LNHDA, SQIVND (reference sequence). The length of the CDR3 is 16 residues. The V segment lost 5 bases and the J segment 6 bases; nucleotides outside the gene matches: 14. Filled out from reference TRBV19 and TRBJ1-1, the complete variable domain reads DGGITQSPKYLFRKEGQNVTLSCEQNLNHDAMYWYRQDPGQGLRLIYYSQIVNDFQKGDIAEGYSVSREKKESFPLTVTSAQKNPTAFYLCASSEGQGADRAEAFFGQGTRLTVV.